What follows are 12 T cell receptor beta chains derived from one specimen sequenced in a study of blood T cells in healthy people across ages. It was with a sample-barcoded 5' primer and a J-beta primer mix that a second PCR of roughly 7 to 12 cycles was run. TCRdb re-called the 5' RACE reads through MiXCR, storing one row per CDR3 protein. Altogether over 1,500,000 distinct CDR3 sequences are present, about two fifths being singletons, with the ten largest covering under 30%. Sequenced sample: blood. The receptors shown here come from a human donor in good health.

The chain uses TRBV7-2 and TRBJ2-7; tentatively, D is TRBD1 (6 bases). CDR1 is SGHTA and CDR2 is FQGNSA in the germline V gene. Trimming left V 5 bases short and J 3 bases short, with 14 bases between. This CDR3 has 14 residues. The CDR3 coding sequence is TGTGCCAGCAGCCTACCGGGACACAACTACGAGCAGTACTTC. Protein product: CASSLPGHNYEQYF. Filled out from reference TRBV7-2 and TRBJ2-7, the complete variable domain reads GAGVSQSPSNKVTEKGKDVELRCDPISGHTALYWYRQSLGQGLEFLIYFQGNSAPDKSGLPSDRFSAERTGGSVSTLTIQRTQQEDSAVYLCASSLPGHNYEQYFGPGTRLTVT.

This clonotype has more than one count but fewer than ten. CDR3 residues: CASSLAWDLGQHF. The CDR3 DNA reads TGTGCCAGCAGCTTAGCATGGGACCTGGGCCAGCATTTT. The chain has TRBV7-9 and TRBJ1-5; possibly TRBD1 for D (5 bases). Trimming took off 0 bases at V and 12 bases at J, with 12 bases between the two ends. CDR3 length: 13 residues. The germline gives CDR1 SEHNR, CDR2 FQNEAQ (reference sequence).

The sample holds a few counts of this clonotype. The chain carries TRBV24-1 and TRBJ2-1, with D unresolved. CDR3 length: 14 residues. Germline loops: CDR1 KGHDR, CDR2 SFDVKD. V gave up 9 bases and J gave up 8 bases, with 19 bases separating them. The CDR3 region is CATLDPVIGHEQFF. The DNA for the CDR3 is TGTGCCACCTTGGACCCCGTCATCGGCCATGAGCAGTTCTTC.

V is TRBV2 and J is TRBJ2-7; D perhaps matches TRBD1 (6 bases). Per the germline V gene, CDR1 is SNHLY and CDR2 is FYNNEI. The CDR3 runs 12 residues. The V end was cut by 7 bases, the J end by 4 bases, with 11 bases between. CDR3 nucleotides: TGTGCCAGCAAGGGCAGGGGTTACGAGCAGTACTTC. It yields the protein CASKGRGYEQYF.

The rearrangement joins TRBV24-1 to TRBJ1-5, with unresolved D. Deletions cut 5 bases from V and 4 bases from J, with 5 bases between. The length of the CDR3 is 12 residues. Looked up from germline, CDR1 is KGHDR and CDR2 is SFDVKD. CDR3 bases: TGTGCCACCAGTGTAGGGAATCAGCCCCAGCATTTT. Translating gives CATSVGNQPQHF.

The chain recombines TRBV4-1 with TRBJ2-4; no clear D gene. In germline, CDR1 is MGHRA, CDR2 YSYEKL. The CDR3 sequence is 16 residues long. V lost 0 bases and J lost 0, with 9 bases in between. The CDR3 spells CASSQEGRLAKNIQYF. Here the CDR3 DNA reads TGCGCCAGCAGCCAAGAAGGCAGGCTAGCCAAAAACATTCAGTACTTC.

This clonotype was detected a few times. The genes are TRBV6-6 and TRBJ1-5; D perhaps matches TRBD1 (6 bases). The CDR3 contains 15 residues. V lost 5 bases and J lost 2, with 13 bases in between. The germline gives CDR1 MNHNY, CDR2 SVGAGI (reference sequence). As DNA, the CDR3 is TGTGCCAGCAGTGACACAGGGAGTGGCAATCAGCCCCAGCATTTT. As protein: CASSDTGSGNQPQHF.

This clonotype turned up a few times. In DNA form, the CDR3 reads TGCAGCGTCAGAATCGCCTTCACAGGGAGTGGTAGAGAGACCCAGTACTTC. Translation gives CSVRIAFTGSGRETQYF. The chain employs TRBV29-1 and TRBJ2-5; TRBD1 is a possible D gene (6 bases). The V and J ends lost 6 bases and 4 bases respectively, with 27 bases between them. The CDR3 is made up of 17 amino acids. The germline V gene encodes CDR1 SQVTM and CDR2 ANQGSEA.

The chain recombines TRBV18 with TRBJ1-6; D is perhaps TRBD1 (5 bases). This CDR3 spans 14 amino acids. Germline V gives CDR1 KGHSH, CDR2 LQKENI. Trimming shortened V by 5 bases and J by 7 bases, and 12 bases separated the two germline ends. In DNA, the CDR3 is TGTGCCAGCTCAACCGGGACGGGCAATTCACCCCTCCACTTT. Protein sequence: CASSTGTGNSPLHF.

This clonotype was counted only a few times. The CDR3 sequence is CASSLNAGGPYEQYF. The CDR3 bases are TGTGCCAGCAGTTTAAATGCCGGCGGACCCTACGAGCAGTACTTC. The rearrangement uses TRBV28 and TRBJ2-7; D gene unclear. The CDR3 has 15 amino acids. V was cut by 2 bases and J by 2 bases, with 13 bases left in between. Germline CDR1 is MDHEN and CDR2 is SYDVKM.

This clonotype appeared a few times. This sequence joins TRBV20-1 and TRBJ2-5; the D gene is possibly TRBD2 (5 bases). The germline V gene encodes CDR1 DFQATT and CDR2 SNEGSKA (reference sequence). The CDR3 has 13 residues. V gave up 6 bases and J gave up 0 bases, with 11 bases separating them. CDR3 nucleotides: TGCAGTGCAAACGCCGGGAACCAAGAGACCCAGTACTTC. Translated: CSANAGNQETQYF.

A single count supports this clonotype. The chain carries TRBV6-2 or TRBV6-3 and TRBJ2-4; 9 bases match TRBD2. V dropped 6 bases and J dropped 1; count of bases not matched to a gene: 4. The CDR3 length is 15 residues. The germline V gene has CDR1 MNHEY and CDR2 SVGEGT. The CDR3 loop is CASSGLAMAKNIQYF. Written as DNA, the CDR3 is TGTGCCAGCAGCGGACTAGCGATGGCCAAAAACATTCAGTACTTC.